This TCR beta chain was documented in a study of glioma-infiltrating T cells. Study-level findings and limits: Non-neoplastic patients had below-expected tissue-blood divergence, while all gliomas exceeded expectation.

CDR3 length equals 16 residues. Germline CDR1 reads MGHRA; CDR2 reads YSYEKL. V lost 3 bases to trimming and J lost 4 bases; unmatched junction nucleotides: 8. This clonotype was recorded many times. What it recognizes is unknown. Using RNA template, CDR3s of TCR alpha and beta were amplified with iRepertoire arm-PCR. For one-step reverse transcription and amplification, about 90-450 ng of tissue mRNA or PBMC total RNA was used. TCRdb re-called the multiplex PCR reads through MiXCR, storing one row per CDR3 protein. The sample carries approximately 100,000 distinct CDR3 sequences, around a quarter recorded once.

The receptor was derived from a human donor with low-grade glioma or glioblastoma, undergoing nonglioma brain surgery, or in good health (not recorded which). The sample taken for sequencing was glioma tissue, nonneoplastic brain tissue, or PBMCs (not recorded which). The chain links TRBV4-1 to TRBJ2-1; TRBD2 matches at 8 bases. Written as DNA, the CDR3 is TGCGCCAGCAGCCACTCGCGGGAGGCCGATTACAATGAGCAGTTCTTC. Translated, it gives CASSHSREADYNEQFF.